This entry describes one T cell receptor beta chain. The antigen is unknown. The sample belongs to a study of cytomegalovirus exposure and HLA in healthy donors. Study-wide points: Immune exposure data for these donors was limited to CMV serostatus.

The ends were cut back, 4 bases at V and 5 bases at J, with 14 bases in the middle. In germline, CDR1 is GTSNPN, CDR2 SVGIG (reference sequence). This CDR3 is 13 amino acids long. The PCR ran on 60 Vbeta and 13 Jbeta primers. The protocol was immunoSEQ multiplex PCR, while the TCRdb copy is restricted to in-frame clones and leaves out a portion. The profile covers about 150,000 clones, with 77% appearing a single time and 2% taken by the ten largest. The specimen sequenced was PBMCs. The origin of this receptor is a man younger than 45 in good health and CMV-seronegative. V and J are TRBV30 and TRBJ1-1; maybe TRBD1 (5 bases). As DNA, the CDR3 is TGTGCCTGGAACCTACTGGCAGGGACTGAAGCTTTCTTT. Translated, it gives CAWNLLAGTEAFF.